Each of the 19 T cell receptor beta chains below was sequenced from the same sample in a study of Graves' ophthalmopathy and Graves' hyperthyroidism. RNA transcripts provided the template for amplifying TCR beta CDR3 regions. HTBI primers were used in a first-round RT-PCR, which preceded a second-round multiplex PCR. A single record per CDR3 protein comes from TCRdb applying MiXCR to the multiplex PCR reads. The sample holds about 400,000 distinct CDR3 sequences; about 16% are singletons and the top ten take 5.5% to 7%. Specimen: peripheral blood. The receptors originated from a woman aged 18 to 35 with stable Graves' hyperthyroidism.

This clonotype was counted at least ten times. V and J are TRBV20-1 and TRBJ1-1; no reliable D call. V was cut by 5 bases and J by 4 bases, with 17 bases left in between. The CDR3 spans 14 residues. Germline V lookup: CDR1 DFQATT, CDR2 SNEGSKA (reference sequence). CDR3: CSADISSKGTEAFF. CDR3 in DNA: TGCAGTGCTGATATATCCTCGAAGGGCACTGAAGCTTTCTTT.

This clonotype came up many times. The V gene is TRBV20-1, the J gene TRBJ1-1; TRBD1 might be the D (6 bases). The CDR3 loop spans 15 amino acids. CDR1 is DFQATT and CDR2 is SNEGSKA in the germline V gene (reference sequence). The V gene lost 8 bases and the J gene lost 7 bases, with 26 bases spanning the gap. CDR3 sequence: CSPGAVGALAHEAFF. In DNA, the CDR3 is TGCAGTCCTGGGGCAGTGGGGGCCCTAGCACATGAAGCTTTCTTT.

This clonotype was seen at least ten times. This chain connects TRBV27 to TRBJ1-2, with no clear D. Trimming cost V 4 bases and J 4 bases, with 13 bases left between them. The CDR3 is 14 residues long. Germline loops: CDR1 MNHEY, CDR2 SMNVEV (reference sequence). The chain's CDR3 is CASSSLAAFYGYTF. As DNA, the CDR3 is TGTGCCAGCAGTTCCCTCGCAGCCTTCTATGGCTACACCTTC.

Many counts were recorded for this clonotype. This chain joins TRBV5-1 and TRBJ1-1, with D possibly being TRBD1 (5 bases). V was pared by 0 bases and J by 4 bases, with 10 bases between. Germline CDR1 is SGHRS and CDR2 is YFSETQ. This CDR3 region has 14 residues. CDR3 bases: TGCGCCAGCAGCTTGGAAAGGGGAGGCACTGAAGCTTTCTTT. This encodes CASSLERGGTEAFF. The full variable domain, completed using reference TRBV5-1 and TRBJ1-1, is KAGVTQTPRYLIKTRGQQVTLSCSPISGHRSVSWYQQTPGQGLQFLFEYFSETQRNKGNFPGRFSGRQFSNSRSEMNVSTLELGDSALYLCASSLERGGTEAFFGQGTRLTVV.

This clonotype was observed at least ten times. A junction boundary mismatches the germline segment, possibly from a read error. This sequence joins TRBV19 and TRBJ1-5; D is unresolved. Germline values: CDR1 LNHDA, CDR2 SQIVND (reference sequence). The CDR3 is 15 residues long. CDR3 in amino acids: CASSLEWLSNQPQHF. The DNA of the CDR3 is TGTGCCAGTAGTCTAGAGTGGCTCTCCAATCAGCCCCAGCATTTT.

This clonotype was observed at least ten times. The DNA of the CDR3 is TGTGCCATCAGAGAGGACAGGAACACTGAAGCTTTCTTT. This gives the protein CAIREDRNTEAFF. V is TRBV10-3 and J is TRBJ1-1; possibly TRBD1 for D (6 bases). The CDR3 contains 13 residues. Germline loops: CDR1 ENHRY, CDR2 SYGVKD. With 6 bases removed from V and 1 base from J, the gap between germline ends came to 9 bases.

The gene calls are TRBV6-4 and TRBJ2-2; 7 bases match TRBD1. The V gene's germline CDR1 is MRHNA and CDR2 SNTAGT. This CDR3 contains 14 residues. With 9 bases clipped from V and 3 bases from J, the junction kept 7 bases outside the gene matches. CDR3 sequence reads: CASRKGGDTGELFF. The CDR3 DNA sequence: TGTGCCAGTAGGAAAGGGGGCGACACCGGGGAGCTGTTTTTT.

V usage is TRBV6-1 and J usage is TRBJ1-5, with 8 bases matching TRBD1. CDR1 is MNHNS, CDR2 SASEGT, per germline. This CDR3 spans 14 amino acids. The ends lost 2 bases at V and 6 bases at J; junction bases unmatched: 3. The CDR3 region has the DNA TGTGCCAGCAGTGAATATACAGGGGGTCAGCCCCAGCATTTT. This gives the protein CASSEYTGGQPQHF.

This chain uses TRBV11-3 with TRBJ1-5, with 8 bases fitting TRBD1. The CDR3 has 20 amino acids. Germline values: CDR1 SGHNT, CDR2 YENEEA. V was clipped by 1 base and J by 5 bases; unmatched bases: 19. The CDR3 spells CASSLVVGTGLLVGDQPQHF. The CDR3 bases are TGTGCCAGCAGCTTAGTAGTCGGGACAGGACTCTTAGTCGGTGATCAGCCCCAGCATTTT. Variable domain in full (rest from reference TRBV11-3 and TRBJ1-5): EAGVVQSPRYKIIEKKQPVAFWCNPISGHNTLYWYLQNLGQGPELLIRYENEEAVDDSQLPKDRFSAERLKGVDSTLKIQPAELGDSAVYLCASSLVVGTGLLVGDQPQHFGDGTRLSIL.

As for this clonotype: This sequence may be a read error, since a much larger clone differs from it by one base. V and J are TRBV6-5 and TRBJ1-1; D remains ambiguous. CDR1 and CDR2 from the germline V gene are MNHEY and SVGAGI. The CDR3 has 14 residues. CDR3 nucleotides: TGTGCCAGCAGTTACCGGGTAACGAACACTGAAGCTTGCTTT. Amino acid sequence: CASSYRVTNTEACF.

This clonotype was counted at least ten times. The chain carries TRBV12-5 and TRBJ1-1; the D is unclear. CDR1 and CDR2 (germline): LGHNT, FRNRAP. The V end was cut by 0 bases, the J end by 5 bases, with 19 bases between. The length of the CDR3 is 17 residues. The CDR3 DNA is TGTGCTAGTGGTTTGGTCGGCAGAGGGAGAGATGGTACTGAAGCTTTCTTT. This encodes CASGLVGRGRDGTEAFF.

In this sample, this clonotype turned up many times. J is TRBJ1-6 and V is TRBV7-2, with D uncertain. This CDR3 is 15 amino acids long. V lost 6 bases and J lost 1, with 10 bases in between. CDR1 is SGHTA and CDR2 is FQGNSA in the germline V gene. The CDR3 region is CASRPPRSYNSPLHF. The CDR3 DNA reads TGTGCCAGCAGACCCCCAAGGTCCTATAATTCACCCCTCCACTTT.

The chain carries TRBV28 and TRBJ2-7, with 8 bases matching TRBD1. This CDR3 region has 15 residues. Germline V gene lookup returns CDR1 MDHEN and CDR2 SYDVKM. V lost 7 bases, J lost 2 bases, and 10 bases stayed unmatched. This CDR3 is CASNTGQGAAYEQYF. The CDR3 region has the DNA TGTGCCAGCAACACAGGACAGGGTGCCGCCTACGAGCAGTACTTC.

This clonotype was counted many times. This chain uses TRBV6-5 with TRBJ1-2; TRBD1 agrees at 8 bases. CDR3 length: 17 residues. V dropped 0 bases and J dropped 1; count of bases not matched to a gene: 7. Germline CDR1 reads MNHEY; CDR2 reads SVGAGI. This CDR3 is CASSYSSPGGLNYGYTF. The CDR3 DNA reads TGTGCCAGCAGTTACTCATCCCCAGGGGGCCTTAACTATGGCTACACCTTC.

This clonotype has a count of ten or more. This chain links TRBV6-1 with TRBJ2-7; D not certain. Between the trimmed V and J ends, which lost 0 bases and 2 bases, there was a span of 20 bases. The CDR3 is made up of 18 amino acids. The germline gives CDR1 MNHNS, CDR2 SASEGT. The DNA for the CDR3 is TGTGCCAGCAGTGAAGCGGCCCTTTACGGATCCACCACCTACGAGCAGTACTTC. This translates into CASSEAALYGSTTYEQYF.

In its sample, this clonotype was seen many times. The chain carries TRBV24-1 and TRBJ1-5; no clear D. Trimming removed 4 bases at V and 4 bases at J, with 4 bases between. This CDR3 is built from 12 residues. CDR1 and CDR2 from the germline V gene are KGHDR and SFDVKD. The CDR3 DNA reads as TGTGCCACCAGTGAGGTTAATCAGCCCCAGCATTTT. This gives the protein CATSEVNQPQHF.

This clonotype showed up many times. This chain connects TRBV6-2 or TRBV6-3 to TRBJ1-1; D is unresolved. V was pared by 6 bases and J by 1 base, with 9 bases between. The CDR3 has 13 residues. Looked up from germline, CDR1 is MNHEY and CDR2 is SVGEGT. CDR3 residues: CASRRPQNTEAFF. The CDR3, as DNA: TGTGCCAGCAGAAGACCTCAGAACACTGAAGCTTTCTTT.

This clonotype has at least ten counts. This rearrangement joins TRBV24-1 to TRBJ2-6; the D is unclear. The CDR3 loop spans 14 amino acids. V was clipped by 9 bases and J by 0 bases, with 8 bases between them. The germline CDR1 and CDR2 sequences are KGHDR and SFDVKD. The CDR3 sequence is CATARGSGANVLTF. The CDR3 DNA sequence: TGTGCCACCGCTCGTGGCTCTGGGGCCAACGTCCTGACTTTC.

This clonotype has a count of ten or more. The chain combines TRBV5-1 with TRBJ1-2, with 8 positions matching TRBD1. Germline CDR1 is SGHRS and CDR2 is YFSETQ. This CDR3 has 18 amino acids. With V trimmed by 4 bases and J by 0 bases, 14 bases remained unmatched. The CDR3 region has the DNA TGCGCCAGCAGCACGGGACTGGACAGGGCCCGAACTAACTATGGCTACACCTTC. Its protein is CASSTGLDRARTNYGYTF.